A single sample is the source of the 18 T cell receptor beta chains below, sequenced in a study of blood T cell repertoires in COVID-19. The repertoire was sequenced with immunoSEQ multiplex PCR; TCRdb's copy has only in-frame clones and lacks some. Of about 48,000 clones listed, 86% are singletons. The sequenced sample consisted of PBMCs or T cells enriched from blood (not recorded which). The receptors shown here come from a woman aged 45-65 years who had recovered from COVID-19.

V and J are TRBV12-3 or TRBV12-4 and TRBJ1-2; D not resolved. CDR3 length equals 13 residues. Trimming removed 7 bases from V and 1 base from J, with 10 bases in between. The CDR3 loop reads CASTTQNNYGYTF. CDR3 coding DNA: TGTGCCAGCACCACACAGAATAACTATGGCTACACCTTC.

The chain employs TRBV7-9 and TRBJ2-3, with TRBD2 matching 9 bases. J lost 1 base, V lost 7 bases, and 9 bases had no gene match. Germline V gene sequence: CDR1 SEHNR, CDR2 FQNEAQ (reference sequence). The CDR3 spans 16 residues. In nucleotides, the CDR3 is TGTGCCAGCAACCCCCAAGGCGGGAGGGGCACAGATACGCAGTATTTT. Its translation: CASNPQGGRGTDTQYF. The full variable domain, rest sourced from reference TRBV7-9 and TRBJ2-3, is DTGVSQNPRHKITKRGQNVTFRCDPISEHNRLYWYRQTLGQGPEFLTYFQNEAQLEKSRLLSDRFSAERPKGSFSTLEIQRTEQGDSAMYLCASNPQGGRGTDTQYFGPGTRLTVL.

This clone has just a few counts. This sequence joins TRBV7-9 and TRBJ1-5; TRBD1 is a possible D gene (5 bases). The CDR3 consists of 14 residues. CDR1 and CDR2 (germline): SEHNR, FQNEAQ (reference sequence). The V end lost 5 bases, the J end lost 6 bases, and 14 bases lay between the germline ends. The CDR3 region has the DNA TGTGCCAGCAGCCCGGCGGGGGGAGGTCAGCCCCAGCATTTT. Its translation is CASSPAGGGQPQHF.

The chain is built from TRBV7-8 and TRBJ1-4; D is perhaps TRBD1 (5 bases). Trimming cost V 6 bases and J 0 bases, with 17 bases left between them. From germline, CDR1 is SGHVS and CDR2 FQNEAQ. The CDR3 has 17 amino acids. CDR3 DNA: TGTGCCAGCAGGGATTTCGGGGGTTCTGCAACTAATGAAAAACTGTTTTTT. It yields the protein CASRDFGGSATNEKLFF.

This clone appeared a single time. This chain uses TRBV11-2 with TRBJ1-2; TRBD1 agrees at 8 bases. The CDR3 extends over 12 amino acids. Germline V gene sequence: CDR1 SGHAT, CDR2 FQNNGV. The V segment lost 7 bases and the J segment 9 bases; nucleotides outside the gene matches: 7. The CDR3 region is CASTSNRGSYTF. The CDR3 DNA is TGTGCCAGCACCTCAAACAGGGGGAGCTACACCTTC.

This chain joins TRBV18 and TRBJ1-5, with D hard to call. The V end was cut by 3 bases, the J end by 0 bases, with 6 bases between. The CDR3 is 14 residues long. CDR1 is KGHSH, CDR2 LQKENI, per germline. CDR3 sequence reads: CASSPEDSNQPQHF. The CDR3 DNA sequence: TGTGCCAGCTCACCGGAGGATAGCAATCAGCCCCAGCATTTT.

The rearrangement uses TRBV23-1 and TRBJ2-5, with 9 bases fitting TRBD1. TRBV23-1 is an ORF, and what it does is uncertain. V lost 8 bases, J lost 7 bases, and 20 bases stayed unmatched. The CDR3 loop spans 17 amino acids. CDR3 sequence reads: CASPTPARDRVQSTQYF. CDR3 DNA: TGCGCCAGCCCCACCCCCGCCCGGGACAGGGTACAGTCGACCCAGTACTTC.

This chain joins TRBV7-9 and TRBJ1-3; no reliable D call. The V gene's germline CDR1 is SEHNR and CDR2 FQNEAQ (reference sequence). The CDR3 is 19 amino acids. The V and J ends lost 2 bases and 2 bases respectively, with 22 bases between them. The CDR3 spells CASSLSSGLSLPTGNTIYF. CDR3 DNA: TGTGCCAGCAGCTTATCTTCCGGTCTCTCCCTTCCCACTGGAAACACCATATATTTT.

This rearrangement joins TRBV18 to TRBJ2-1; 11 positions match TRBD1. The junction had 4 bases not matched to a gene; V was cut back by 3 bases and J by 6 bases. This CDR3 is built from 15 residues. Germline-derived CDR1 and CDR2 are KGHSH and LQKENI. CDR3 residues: CASSPSGTGGNEQFF. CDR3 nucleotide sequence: TGTGCCAGCTCACCCTCCGGGACAGGGGGCAATGAGCAGTTCTTC.

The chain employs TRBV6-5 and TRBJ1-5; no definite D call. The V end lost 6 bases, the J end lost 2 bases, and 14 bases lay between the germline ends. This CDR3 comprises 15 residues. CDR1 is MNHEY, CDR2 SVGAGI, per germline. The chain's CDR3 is CASSPWAGGNQPQHF. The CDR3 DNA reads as TGTGCCAGCAGCCCCTGGGCGGGTGGCAATCAGCCCCAGCATTTT.

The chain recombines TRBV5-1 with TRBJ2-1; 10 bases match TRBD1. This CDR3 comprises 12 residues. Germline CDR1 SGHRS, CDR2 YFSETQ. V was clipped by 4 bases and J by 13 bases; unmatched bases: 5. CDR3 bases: TGCGCCAGCAGCACAGGACAGGGGGGCCAGTTCTTC. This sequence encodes CASSTGQGGQFF.

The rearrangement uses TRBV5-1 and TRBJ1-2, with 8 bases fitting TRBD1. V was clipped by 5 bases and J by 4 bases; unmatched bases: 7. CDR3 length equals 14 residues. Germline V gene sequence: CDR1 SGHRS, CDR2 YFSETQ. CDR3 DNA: TGCGCCAGCAGACCGGGACAGGCGGTCTATGGCTACACCTTC. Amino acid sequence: CASRPGQAVYGYTF.

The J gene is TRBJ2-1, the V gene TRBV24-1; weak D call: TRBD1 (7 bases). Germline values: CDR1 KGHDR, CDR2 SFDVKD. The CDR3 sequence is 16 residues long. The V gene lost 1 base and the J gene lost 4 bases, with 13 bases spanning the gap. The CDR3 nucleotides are TGTGCCACCAGTGATTTAGGGCAGGGGGGTTACAATGAGCAGTTCTTC. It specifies CATSDLGQGGYNEQFF.

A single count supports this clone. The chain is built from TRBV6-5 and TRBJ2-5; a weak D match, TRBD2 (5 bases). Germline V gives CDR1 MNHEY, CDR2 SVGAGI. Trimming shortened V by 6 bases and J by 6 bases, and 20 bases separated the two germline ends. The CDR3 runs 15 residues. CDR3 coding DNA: TGTGCCAGCAGACCAACTAGAAACCCAATAAAGACCCAGTACTTC. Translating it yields CASRPTRNPIKTQYF.

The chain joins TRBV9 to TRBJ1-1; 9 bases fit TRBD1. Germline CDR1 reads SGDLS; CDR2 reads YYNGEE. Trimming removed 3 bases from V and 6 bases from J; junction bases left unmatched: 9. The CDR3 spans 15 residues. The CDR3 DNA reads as TGTGCCAGCAGCGCCCAACAGGGGGCGCCCGCTGAAGCTTTCTTT. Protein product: CASSAQQGAPAEAFF. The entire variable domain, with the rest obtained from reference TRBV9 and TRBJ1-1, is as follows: DSGVTQTPKHLITATGQRVTLRCSPRSGDLSVYWYQQSLDQGLQFLIQYYNGEERAKGNILERFSAQQFPDLHSELNLSSLELGDSALYFCASSAQQGAPAEAFFGQGTRLTVV.

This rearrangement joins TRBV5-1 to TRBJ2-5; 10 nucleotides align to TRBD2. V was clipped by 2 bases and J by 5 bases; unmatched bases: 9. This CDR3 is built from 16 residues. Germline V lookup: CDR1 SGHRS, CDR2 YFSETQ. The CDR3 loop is CASSFSSGSGGETQYF. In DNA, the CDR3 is TGCGCCAGCAGCTTCTCTAGCGGGAGCGGCGGGGAGACCCAGTACTTC.

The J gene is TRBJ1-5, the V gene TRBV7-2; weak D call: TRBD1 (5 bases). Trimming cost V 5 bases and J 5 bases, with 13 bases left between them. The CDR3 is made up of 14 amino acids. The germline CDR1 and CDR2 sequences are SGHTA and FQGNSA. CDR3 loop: CASSRGVLDQPQHF. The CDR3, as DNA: TGTGCCAGCAGCCGGGGGGTGCTAGATCAGCCCCAGCATTTT. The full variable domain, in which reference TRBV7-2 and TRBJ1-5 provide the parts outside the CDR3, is GAGVSQSPSNKVTEKGKDVELRCDPISGHTALYWYRQSLGQGLEFLIYFQGNSAPDKSGLPSDRFSAERTGGSVSTLTIQRTQQEDSAVYLCASSRGVLDQPQHFGDGTRLSIL.

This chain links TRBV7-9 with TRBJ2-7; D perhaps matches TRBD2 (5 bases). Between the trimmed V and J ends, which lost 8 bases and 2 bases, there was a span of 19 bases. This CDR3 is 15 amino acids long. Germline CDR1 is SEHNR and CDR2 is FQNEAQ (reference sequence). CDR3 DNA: TGTGCCAGCCGCCGCGAGGCTTCCGGGGCCTACGAGCAGTACTTC. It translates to CASRREASGAYEQYF.